This T cell receptor (beta chain) was obtained from a study of post-analysis software for immune sequencing data. Study-wide background: Relapsing-remitting, secondary progressive and progressive-relapsing multiple sclerosis courses were included.

Presence of unique molecular identifiers characterized the TCR beta cDNA libraries. MiXCR, run by TCRdb on the PCR reads, gives a single entry per CDR3 protein. The sample has 380,000 or so distinct CDR3 sequences, 30% to 45% seen once. Germline lookup yields CDR1 SGHVS and CDR2 FNYEAQ. The CDR3 is made up of 16 amino acids. The V end lost 0 bases, the J end lost 0 bases, and 9 bases lay between the germline ends. General study points: Clustering by F measure revealed strong co-clustering among samples prepared together in one batch. Four or five TRBV segments were more frequent in patients than controls; TRBV5-6, TRBV5-1 and TRBV20-1 belonged to this group. When compared against controls, multiple sclerosis patients showed significantly lower normalized Chao1 diversity.

There are a few counts of this clonotype. What it recognizes is unknown. The sequenced sample was blood. This sequence originates from a girl aged 5 to 17 with multiple sclerosis. The genes are TRBV7-6 and TRBJ2-1, with D maybe TRBD1 (5 bases). As DNA, the CDR3 is TGTGCCAGCAGCTTAGCGACAGAGAGCTCCTACAATGAGCAGTTCTTC. Residues: CASSLATESSYNEQFF.